This TCR beta chain was recovered during a study of cytomegalovirus exposure and HLA in healthy donors. Germline V lookup: CDR1 SGHNT, CDR2 YYREEE (reference sequence). V shed 0 bases, J shed 6 bases, and the junction held 6 bases outside the gene matches. This CDR3 has 14 amino acids. 13 Jbeta primers and 60 Vbeta primers were used for the PCR. Assay used: immunoSEQ multiplex PCR; TCRdb lists only in-frame clones, some missing. The sample holds fewer than 200,000 clones; about 76% are singletons and the top ten take roughly 1.9%. V is TRBV5-4 and J is TRBJ2-7, with TRBD2 matching 7 bases. Sequenced sample: PBMCs. The receptor was isolated from a female donor in good health and CMV-seronegative. The CDR3 DNA reads as TGTGCCAGCAGCTTGGGGACTAGAATCGCCGAGCAGTACTTC. Protein: CASSLGTRIAEQYF.